These 5 T cell receptor beta chains originate from one sample sequenced in a study of T cell changes during pregnancy in multiple sclerosis. Profiling relied on immunoSEQ multiplex PCR, and the TCRdb table lists in-frame clones only, not all of them. The sample contains about 86,000 clones, under 95% of which appear only once. The material sequenced was peripheral blood, taken in the first trimester of pregnancy. The receptor source for this set is a female donor in good health, enrolled as a control in a pregnancy study.

This chain connects TRBV6-6 to TRBJ1-5, with 7 bases identical to TRBD1. With V trimmed by 2 bases and J by 6 bases, 10 bases remained unmatched. The CDR3 runs to 16 residues. Per germline, CDR1 MNHNY and CDR2 SVGAGI (reference sequence). CDR3 protein: CASSYRYEGAPQPQHF. CDR3 DNA sequence: TGTGCCAGCAGTTACCGGTATGAGGGGGCCCCTCAGCCCCAGCATTTT.

V usage is TRBV5-6 and J usage is TRBJ2-3, with TRBD2 identical over 10 bases. Trimming at V came to 4 bases and at J to 5 bases, leaving 10 bases not matched to a gene. This CDR3 has 16 residues. Germline V gene data show CDR1 as SGHDT and CDR2 as YYEEEE. The CDR3 loop is CASSIAGGGKKDTQYF. The CDR3 region has the DNA TGTGCCAGCAGCATAGCGGGGGGCGGGAAAAAAGATACGCAGTATTTT.

This chain joins TRBV9 and TRBJ2-2; 9 nucleotides line up with TRBD1. This CDR3 region has 15 residues. Germline CDR1 reads SGDLS; CDR2 reads YYNGEE. The J segment lost 6 bases and the V segment lost 2 bases, leaving 5 bases of the junction unmatched. The CDR3: CASSVGQGIPGELFF. The CDR3 DNA reads TGTGCCAGCAGCGTTGGACAGGGGATTCCCGGGGAGCTGTTTTTT.

The V and J genes are TRBV28 and TRBJ1-2, with D perhaps TRBD1 (5 bases). The germline CDR1 and CDR2 sequences are MDHEN and SYDVKM. Trimming stripped 8 bases from V and 2 bases from J, with 15 bases between. This CDR3 contains 14 residues. The CDR3 coding sequence is TGTGCCAGCTTACAATTTGGACAAAACTATGGCTACACCTTC. Its translation: CASLQFGQNYGYTF.

V and J are TRBV2 and TRBJ2-7, with D maybe TRBD1 (6 bases). The germline V and J ends were trimmed by 6 bases and 4 bases, with 13 bases remaining between them. The germline V gene has CDR1 SNHLY and CDR2 FYNNEI. The CDR3 covers 13 residues. CDR3 DNA sequence: TGTGCCAGCAGCGTCAACAGGGCTTACGAGCAGTACTTC. Amino acids: CASSVNRAYEQYF.